These 5 T cell receptor beta chains share one sample of origin, sequenced in a study of T cells in Graves' hyperthyroidism and ophthalmopathy (dated 2019 in TCRdb). The library came from multiplex PCR. Instrument used: Illumina HiSeq 2000. The TCR beta CDR3 regions were amplified from RNA transcripts. The first round of RT-PCR for the TCR CDR3 was performed with the HTBI primer set and the Qiagen OneStep RT-PCR kit. The public reads were run again by TCRdb, first through fastp at Q25 and then through MiXCR, and only productive beta chains were kept. Merged by CDR3 protein, the rows form single entries marked with the most common genes and DNA. The sample table shows about 740,000 distinct CDR3 sequences, and 14% are seen once. Of the sample, 10% to 13% is held by the ten largest clones. Sequencing input: blood. All receptors derive from a young woman with Graves' hyperthyroidism.

Ten or more counts support this clonotype. This chain connects TRBV5-8 to TRBJ2-1; weak D call: TRBD1 (6 bases). Germline V gene data show CDR1 as SGHTS and CDR2 as YDEGEE. The V gene lost 5 bases and the J gene lost 7 bases, with 13 bases spanning the gap. This CDR3 contains 13 residues. DNA of the CDR3: TGTGCCAGCAGAGGCAGGGGATCAAATGAGCAGTTCTTC. It specifies CASRGRGSNEQFF.

This clonotype was picked up a small number of times. The rearrangement uses TRBV2 and TRBJ2-3; 7 positions match TRBD2. Germline CDR1 and CDR2: SNHLY and FYNNEI. This CDR3 has 14 amino acids. The J segment lost 1 base and the V segment lost 5 bases, leaving 3 bases of the junction unmatched. This CDR3 is CASSPTSRTDTQYF. In DNA, the CDR3 is TGTGCCAGCAGTCCGACTAGCCGCACAGATACGCAGTATTTT. Together with reference TRBV2 and TRBJ2-3, the CDR3 gives the full variable domain: EPEVTQTPSHQVTQMGQEVILRCVPISNHLYFYWYRQILGQKVEFLVSFYNNEISEKSEIFDDQFSVERPDGSNFTLKIRSTKLEDSAMYFCASSPTSRTDTQYFGPGTRLTVL.

In this sample, this clonotype turned up many times. The chain joins TRBV7-2 to TRBJ2-3; no reliable D call. The CDR3 extends over 17 amino acids. Germline CDR1 reads SGHTA; CDR2 reads FQGNSA. V lost 3 bases, J lost 0 bases, and 16 bases lay in between. CDR3 protein: CASSFPTISTSTDTQYF. Here the CDR3 DNA reads TGTGCCAGCAGCTTTCCGACGATCTCAACTAGCACAGATACGCAGTATTTT.

This clonotype was recorded at least ten times. This rearrangement joins TRBV6-1 to TRBJ2-3, with TRBD1 identical over 7 bases. Germline V CDR1 and CDR2: MNHNS, SASEGT. V was pared by 8 bases and J by 2 bases, with 19 bases of the junction left unmatched. The CDR3 consists of 18 residues. CDR3 DNA sequence: TGTGCCAGCGGGAACAGGGGAGCGACCAGGGGGTACACAGATACGCAGTATTTT. Protein sequence: CASGNRGATRGYTDTQYF.

This clonotype appeared many times. The genes are TRBV11-2 and TRBJ1-1; D not certain. The germline V and J ends were trimmed by 6 bases and 0 bases, with 14 bases remaining between them. The CDR3 consists of 15 residues. CDR1 and CDR2 (germline): SGHAT, FQNNGV. The CDR3 sequence: CASSYQGRLNTEAFF. The CDR3 bases are TGTGCCAGCAGTTATCAAGGGAGACTGAACACTGAAGCTTTCTTT.